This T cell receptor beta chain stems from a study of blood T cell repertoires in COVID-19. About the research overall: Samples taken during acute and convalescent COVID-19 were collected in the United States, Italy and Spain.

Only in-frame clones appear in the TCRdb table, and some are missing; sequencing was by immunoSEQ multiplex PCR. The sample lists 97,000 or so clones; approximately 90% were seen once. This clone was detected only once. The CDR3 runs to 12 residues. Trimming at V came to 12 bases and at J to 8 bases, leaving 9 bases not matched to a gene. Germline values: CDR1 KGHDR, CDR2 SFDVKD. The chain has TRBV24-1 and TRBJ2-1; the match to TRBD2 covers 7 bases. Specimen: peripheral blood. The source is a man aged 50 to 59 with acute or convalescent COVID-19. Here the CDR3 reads CAAAGAADEQFF. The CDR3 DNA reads TGTGCCGCCGCGGGAGCTGCCGATGAGCAGTTCTTC.